This entry describes one T cell receptor beta chain. What it binds is unknown. V lost 4 bases and J 6 bases, leaving 16 bases between the germline ends. Germline V CDR1 and CDR2: MGHRA, YSYEKL. The CDR3 length is 15 residues. This sample was included in a study of cytomegalovirus exposure and HLA in healthy donors. The overall study: A later analysis reported the same platform for the roughly 120 validation repertoires and the approximately 720 first-cohort repertoires. Regarding the study as a whole: The study designated roughly 150 TCR beta chains cytomegalovirus-associated.

Sequencing used immunoSEQ multiplex PCR; TCRdb keeps in-frame clones, though not all of them. The sample shows about 360,000 clones, roughly 85% of them seen only once. The rearrangement links TRBV4-1 to TRBJ2-1; a weak D match, TRBD1 (5 bases). This clonotype was obtained from a young woman in good health and CMV-seronegative. Specimen: PBMCs. The CDR3 region is CASSRVGQGINEQFF. Here the CDR3 DNA reads TGCGCCAGCAGCCGAGTGGGGCAGGGTATCAATGAGCAGTTCTTC.